Listed below are T cell receptor beta chains from one sample, sequenced in a study of identical twins. A single record per CDR3 protein comes from TCRdb applying MiXCR to the 5' RACE reads. This sample yields about 470,000 distinct CDR3 sequences, of which roughly 24% are seen a single time; roughly 2.8% belongs to the top ten. The sample was also linked to a second study, of T cells expressing NK-cell markers.

The sample comprised CD4+ T cells sorted from blood. All receptors come from a woman aged 18-29 years in good health. The CDR3 runs from the conserved cysteine through the conserved F or W. A D gene is named only where the DNA matches it firmly. Size tells how often a clone was seen (once, few, many) or the class of an expanded clone, and some rows leave it out.

D	J	size	length	V	CDR3	DNA
.	TRBJ2-2	.	14	TRBV29-1	CSVGLNANTGELFF	TGCAGCGTGGGACTTAACGCGAACACCGGGGAGCTGTTTTTT
.	TRBJ1-5	.	15	TRBV20-1	CSARVGGALNQPQHF	TGCAGTGCTAGAGTGGGAGGGGCGCTGAATCAGCCCCAGCATTTT
TRBD1	TRBJ2-7	.	12	TRBV20-1	CSAAGQGSEQYF	TGCAGTGCTGCGGGACAGGGGTCCGAGCAGTACTTC
.	TRBJ2-5	.	12	TRBV10-3	CAIRQMGETQYF	TGTGCCATCAGGCAAATGGGAGAGACCCAGTACTTC
TRBD2	TRBJ2-5	few	16	TRBV29-1	CSVFGLAGGLQETQYF	TGCAGCGTTTTCGGACTAGCGGGAGGTTTACAAGAGACCCAGTACTTC
.	TRBJ2-7	.	14	TRBV5-1	CASSPRLTGYEQYF	TGCGCCAGCAGCCCGAGATTAACCGGTTATGAGCAGTACTTC
.	TRBJ1-2	few	12	TRBV20-1	CSARARERGYTF	TGCAGTGCTAGGGCGCGTGAAAGGGGCTACACCTTC
.	TRBJ2-7	.	15	TRBV20-1	CSARDRRTDTYEQYF	TGCAGTGCTAGAGATCGTAGGACTGATACCTACGAGCAGTACTTC
TRBD1	TRBJ2-2	.	16	TRBV4-2	CASSQPTGGRTGELFF	TGTGCCAGCAGCCAGCCGACAGGGGGCAGGACCGGGGAGCTGTTTTTT
TRBD1	TRBJ2-7	few	14	TRBV6-1	CASNPGQGAYEQYF	TGTGCCAGCAATCCGGGACAGGGGGCCTACGAGCAGTACTTC